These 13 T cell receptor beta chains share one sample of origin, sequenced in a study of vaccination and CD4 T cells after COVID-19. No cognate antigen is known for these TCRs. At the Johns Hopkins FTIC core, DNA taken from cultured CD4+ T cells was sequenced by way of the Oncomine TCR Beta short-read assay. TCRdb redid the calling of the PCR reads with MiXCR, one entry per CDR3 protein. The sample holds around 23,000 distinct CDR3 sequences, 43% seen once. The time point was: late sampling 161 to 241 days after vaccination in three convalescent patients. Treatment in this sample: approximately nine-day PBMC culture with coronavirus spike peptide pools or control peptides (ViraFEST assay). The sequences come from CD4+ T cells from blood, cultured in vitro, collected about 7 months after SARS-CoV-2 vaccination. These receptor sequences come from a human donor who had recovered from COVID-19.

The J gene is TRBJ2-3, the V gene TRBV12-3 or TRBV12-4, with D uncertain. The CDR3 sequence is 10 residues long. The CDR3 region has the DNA TGTGGGACCGGCACAGATACGCAGTATTTT. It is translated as CGTGTDTQYF.

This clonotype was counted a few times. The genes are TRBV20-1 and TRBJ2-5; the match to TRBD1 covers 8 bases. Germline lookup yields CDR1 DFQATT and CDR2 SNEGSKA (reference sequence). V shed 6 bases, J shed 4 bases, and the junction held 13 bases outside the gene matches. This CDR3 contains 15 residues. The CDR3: CSANPDRGFVETQYF. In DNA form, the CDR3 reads TGCAGTGCCAATCCAGACAGGGGATTTGTAGAGACCCAGTACTTC.

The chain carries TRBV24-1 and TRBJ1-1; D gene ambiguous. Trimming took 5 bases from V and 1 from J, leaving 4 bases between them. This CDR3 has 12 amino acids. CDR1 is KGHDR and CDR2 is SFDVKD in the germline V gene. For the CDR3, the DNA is TGTGCCACCAGTGCAGGGAACACTGAAGCTTTCTTT. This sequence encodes CATSAGNTEAFF.

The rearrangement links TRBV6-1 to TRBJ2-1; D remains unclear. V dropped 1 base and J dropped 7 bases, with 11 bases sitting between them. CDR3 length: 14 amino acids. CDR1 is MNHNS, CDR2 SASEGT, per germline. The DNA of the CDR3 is TGTGCCAGCAGTGAAGTTCTATCCCGGAATGAGCAGTTCTTC. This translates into CASSEVLSRNEQFF.

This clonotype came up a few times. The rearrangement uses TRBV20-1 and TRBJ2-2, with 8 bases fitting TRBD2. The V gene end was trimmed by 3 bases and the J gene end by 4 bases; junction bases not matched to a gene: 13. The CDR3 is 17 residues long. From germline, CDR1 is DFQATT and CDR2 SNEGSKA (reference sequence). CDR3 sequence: CSARFPGRGRSTGELFF. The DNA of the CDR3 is TGCAGTGCTAGGTTCCCTGGTCGCGGGAGGTCCACCGGGGAGCTGTTTTTT.

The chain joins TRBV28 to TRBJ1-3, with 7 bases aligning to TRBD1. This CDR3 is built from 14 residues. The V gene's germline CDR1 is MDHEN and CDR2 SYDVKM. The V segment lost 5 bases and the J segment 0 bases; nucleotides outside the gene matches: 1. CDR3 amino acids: CASSPGGSGNTIYF. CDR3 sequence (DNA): TGTGCCAGCAGTCCAGGGGGCTCTGGAAACACCATATATTTT. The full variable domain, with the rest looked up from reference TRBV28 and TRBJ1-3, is DVKVTQSSRYLVKRTGEKVFLECVQDMDHENMFWYRQDPGLGLRLIYFSYDVKMKEKGDIPEGYSVSREKKERFSLILESASTNQTSMYLCASSPGGSGNTIYFGEGSWLTVV.

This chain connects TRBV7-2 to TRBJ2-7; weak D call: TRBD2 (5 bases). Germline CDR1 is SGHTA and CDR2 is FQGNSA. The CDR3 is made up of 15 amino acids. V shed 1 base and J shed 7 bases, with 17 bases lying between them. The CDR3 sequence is CASSLGAQRTGEQYF. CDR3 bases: TGTGCCAGCAGCTTAGGAGCCCAGCGGACGGGGGAGCAGTACTTC.

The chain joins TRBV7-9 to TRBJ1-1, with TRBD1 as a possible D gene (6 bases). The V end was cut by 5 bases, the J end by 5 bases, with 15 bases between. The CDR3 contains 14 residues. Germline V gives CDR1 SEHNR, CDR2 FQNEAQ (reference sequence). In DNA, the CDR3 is TGTGCCAGCAGCATCCGGGACATCGGAACTGAAGCTTTCTTT. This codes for CASSIRDIGTEAFF.

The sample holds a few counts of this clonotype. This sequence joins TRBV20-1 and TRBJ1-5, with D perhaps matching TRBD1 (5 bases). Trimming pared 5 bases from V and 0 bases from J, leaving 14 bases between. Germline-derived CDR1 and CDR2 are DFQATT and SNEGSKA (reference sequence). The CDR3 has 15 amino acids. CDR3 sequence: CSASRGGNSNQPQHF. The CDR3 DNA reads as TGCAGTGCTTCTCGGGGGGGGAATAGCAATCAGCCCCAGCATTTT.

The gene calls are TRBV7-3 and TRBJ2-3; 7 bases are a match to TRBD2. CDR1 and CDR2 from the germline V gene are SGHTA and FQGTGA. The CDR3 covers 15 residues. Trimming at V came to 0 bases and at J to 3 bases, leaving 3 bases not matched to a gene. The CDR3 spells CASSLTTSRTDTQYF. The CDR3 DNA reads TGTGCCAGCAGCTTAACGACTAGCCGTACAGATACGCAGTATTTT. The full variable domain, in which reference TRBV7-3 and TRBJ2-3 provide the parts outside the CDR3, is GAGVSQTPSNKVTEKGKYVELRCDPISGHTALYWYRQSLGQGPEFLIYFQGTGAADDSGLPNDRFFAVRPEGSVSTLKIQRTERGDSAVYLCASSLTTSRTDTQYFGPGTRLTVL.

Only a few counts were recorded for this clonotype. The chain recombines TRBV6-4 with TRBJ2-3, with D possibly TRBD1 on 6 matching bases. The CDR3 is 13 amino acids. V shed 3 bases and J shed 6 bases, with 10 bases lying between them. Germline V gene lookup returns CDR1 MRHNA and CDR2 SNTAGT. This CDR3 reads CASSEGAKDTQYF. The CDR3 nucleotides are TGTGCCAGCAGTGAGGGGGCTAAGGATACGCAGTATTTT.

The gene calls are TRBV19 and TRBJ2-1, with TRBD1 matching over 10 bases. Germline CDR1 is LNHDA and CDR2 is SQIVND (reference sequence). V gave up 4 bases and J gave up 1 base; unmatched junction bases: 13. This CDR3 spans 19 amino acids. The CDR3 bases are TGTGCCAGTAGTACGGGGACAGGGGCTCGAGGATGGTCCTACAATGAGCAGTTCTTC. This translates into CASSTGTGARGWSYNEQFF.

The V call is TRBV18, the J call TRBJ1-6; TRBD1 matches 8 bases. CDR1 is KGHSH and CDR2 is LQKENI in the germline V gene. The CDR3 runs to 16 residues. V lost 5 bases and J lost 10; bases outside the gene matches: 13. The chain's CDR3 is CASSSPGQGFSSPLHF. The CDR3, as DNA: TGTGCCAGCTCATCGCCCGGACAGGGTTTTTCCTCACCCCTCCACTTT.